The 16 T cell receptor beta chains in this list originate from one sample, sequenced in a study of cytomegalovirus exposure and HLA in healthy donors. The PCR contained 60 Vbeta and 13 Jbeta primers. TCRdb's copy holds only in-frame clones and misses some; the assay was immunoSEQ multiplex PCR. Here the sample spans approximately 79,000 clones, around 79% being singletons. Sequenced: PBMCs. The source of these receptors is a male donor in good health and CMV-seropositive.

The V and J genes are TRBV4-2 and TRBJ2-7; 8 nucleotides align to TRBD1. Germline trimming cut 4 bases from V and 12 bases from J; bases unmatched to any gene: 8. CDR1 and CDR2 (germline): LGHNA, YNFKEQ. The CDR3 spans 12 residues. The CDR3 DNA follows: TGTGCCAGCAGCCCCGGTGGGGACAGGCTGTACTTC. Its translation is CASSPGGDRLYF.

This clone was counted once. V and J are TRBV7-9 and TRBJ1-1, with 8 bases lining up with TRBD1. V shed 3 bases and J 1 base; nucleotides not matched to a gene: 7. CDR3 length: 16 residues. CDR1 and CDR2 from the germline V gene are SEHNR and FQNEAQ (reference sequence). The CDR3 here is CASSLGGDRSNTEAFF. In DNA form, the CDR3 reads TGTGCCAGCAGCTTGGGGGGGGACAGGTCGAACACTGAAGCTTTCTTT.

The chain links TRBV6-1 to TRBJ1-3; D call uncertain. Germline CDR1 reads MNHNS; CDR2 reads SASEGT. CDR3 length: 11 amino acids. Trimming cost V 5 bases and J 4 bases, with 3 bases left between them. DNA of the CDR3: TGTGCCAGCAGTCTAGGAAACACCATATATTTT. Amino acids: CASSLGNTIYF.

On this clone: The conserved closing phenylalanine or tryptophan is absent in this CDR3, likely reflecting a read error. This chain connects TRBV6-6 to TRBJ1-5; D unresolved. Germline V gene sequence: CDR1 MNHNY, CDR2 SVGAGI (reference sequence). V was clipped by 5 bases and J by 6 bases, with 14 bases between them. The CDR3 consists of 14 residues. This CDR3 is CASSTPQVVQPQHL. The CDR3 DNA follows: TGTGCCAGCAGTACCCCCCAGGTAGTTCAGCCCCAGCATCTT.

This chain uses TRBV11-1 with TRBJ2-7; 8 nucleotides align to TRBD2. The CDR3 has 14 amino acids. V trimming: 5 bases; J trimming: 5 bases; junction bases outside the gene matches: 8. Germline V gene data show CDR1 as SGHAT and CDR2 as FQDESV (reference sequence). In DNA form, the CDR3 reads TGTGCCAGCAGCCCCCGGACTAGCCGCCACGAGCAGTACTTC. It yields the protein CASSPRTSRHEQYF.

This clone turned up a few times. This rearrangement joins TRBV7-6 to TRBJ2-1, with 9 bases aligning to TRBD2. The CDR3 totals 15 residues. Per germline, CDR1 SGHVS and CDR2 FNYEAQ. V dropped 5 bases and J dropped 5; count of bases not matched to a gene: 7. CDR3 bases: TGTGCCAGCAGCGACCTAAGCGGGGGGCACAATGAGCAGTTCTTC. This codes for CASSDLSGGHNEQFF.

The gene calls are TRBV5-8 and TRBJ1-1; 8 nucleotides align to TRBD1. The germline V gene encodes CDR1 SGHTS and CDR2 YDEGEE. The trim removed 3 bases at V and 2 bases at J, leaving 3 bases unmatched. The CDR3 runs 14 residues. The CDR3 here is CASSSGTGNTEAFF. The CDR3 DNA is TGTGCCAGCAGCTCCGGGACAGGCAACACTGAAGCTTTCTTT.

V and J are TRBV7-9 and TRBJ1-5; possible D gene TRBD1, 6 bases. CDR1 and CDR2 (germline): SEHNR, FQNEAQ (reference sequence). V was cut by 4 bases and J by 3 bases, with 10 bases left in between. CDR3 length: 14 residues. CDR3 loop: CASSWDTFNQPQHF. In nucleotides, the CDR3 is TGTGCCAGCAGCTGGGACACATTCAATCAGCCCCAGCATTTT. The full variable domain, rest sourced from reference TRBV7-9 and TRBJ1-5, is DTGVSQNPRHKITKRGQNVTFRCDPISEHNRLYWYRQTLGQGPEFLTYFQNEAQLEKSRLLSDRFSAERPKGSFSTLEIQRTEQGDSAMYLCASSWDTFNQPQHFGDGTRLSIL.

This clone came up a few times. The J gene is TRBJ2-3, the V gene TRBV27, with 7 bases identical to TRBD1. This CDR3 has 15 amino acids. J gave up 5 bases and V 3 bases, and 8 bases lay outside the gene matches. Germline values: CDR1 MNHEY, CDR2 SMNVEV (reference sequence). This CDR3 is CASSFKQGVLDTQYF. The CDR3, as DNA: TGTGCCAGCAGTTTCAAGCAGGGGGTACTAGATACGCAGTATTTT.

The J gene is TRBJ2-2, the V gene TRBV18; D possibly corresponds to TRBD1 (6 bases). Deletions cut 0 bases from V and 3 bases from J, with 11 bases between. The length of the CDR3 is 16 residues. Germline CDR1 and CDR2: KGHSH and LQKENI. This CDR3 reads CASSPPNRVYTGELFF. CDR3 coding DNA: TGTGCCAGCTCACCACCGAACAGGGTGTACACCGGGGAGCTGTTTTTT.

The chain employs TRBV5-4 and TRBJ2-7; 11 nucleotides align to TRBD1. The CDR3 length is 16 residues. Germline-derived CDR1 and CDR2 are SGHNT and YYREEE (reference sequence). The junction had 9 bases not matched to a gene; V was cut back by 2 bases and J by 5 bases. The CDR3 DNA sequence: TGTGCCAGCAGCTTATGGTTTGGACAGGGGGCCCACGAGCAGTACTTC. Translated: CASSLWFGQGAHEQYF.

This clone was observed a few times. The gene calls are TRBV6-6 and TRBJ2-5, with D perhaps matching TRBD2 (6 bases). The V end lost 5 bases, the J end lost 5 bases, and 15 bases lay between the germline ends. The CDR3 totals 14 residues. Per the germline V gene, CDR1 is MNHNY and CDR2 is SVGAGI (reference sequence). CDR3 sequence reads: CASSSDGGSETQYF. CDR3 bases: TGTGCCAGCAGTAGCGACGGGGGTAGTGAGACCCAGTACTTC.

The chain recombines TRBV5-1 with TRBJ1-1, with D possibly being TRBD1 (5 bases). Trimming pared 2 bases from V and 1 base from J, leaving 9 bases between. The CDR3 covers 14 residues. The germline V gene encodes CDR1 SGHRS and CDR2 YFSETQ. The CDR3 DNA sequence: TGCGCCAGCAGCTTACAGGACCCGAACACTGAAGCTTTCTTT. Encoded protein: CASSLQDPNTEAFF.

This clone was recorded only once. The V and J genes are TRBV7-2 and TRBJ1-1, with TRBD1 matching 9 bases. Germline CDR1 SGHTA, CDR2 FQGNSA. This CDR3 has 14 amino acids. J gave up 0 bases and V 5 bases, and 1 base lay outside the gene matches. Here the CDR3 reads CASSRDRVNTEAFF. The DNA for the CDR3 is TGTGCCAGCAGCCGGGACAGGGTGAACACTGAAGCTTTCTTT.

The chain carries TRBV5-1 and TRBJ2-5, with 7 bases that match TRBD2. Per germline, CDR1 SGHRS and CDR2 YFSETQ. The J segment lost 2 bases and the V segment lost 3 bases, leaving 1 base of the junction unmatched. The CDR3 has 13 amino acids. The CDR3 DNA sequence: TGCGCCAGCAGCTCCGGGAGGCAAGAGACCCAGTACTTC. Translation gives CASSSGRQETQYF.

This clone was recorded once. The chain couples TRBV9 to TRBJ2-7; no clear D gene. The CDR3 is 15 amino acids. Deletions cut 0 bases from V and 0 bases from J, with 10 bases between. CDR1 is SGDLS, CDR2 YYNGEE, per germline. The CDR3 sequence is CASSVGPSFSYEQYF. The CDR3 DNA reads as TGTGCCAGCAGCGTAGGGCCGTCATTCTCCTACGAGCAGTACTTC.